These T cell receptor beta chains were read from a single sample in a study of T cells after yellow fever vaccination. TCRdb reprocessed the 5' RACE reads with MiXCR, giving one entry per CDR3 protein. In the table there are 4,000 to 5,000 distinct CDR3 sequences, 7.5% to 9% of which are singletons. Sequenced material: PBMCs, either bulk or a sorted T-cell subset (CD4+, CD8+, memory, or dextramer-sorted; not recorded which), taken 45 days after the first yellow fever vaccination. Receptor source: a man aged 18 to 35 who received the YFV17D yellow fever vaccine. The CDR3 runs from the conserved cysteine through the conserved F or W. D genes are given only for firm matches. Size is omitted from some rows. Given values are once, few, many or a class for expanded clones.

>TRBV5-1|TRBJ1-2|NA|15|many
TGCGCCAGCAGCTTGGGAGGGGGACGGATATATGGCTACACCTTC
CASSLGGGRIYGYTF
>TRBV5-8|TRBJ1-3|TRBD1|17|many
TGTGCCAGCAGCTTGGGACAGGGGGCACTTTCTGGAAACACCATATATTTT
CASSLGQGALSGNTIYF
>TRBV4-2|TRBJ2-7|NA|13|many
TGTGCCAGCAGCCCTGGACGGATTTACGAGCAGTACTTC
CASSPGRIYEQYF
>TRBV5-1|TRBJ2-5|NA|14|many
TGCGCCAGCAGCTTGGGTTACAACCAAGAGACCCAGTACTTC
CASSLGYNQETQYF
>TRBV27|TRBJ2-1|TRBD1|15|many
TGTGCCAGCAGTTTTCTGGGCAGGGGGTCGGGTGAGCAGTTCTTC
CASSFLGRGSGEQFF
>TRBV5-4|TRBJ1-1|TRBD1|13|many
TGTGCCAGCAATACACAGGGGGGACCTGAAGCTTTCTTT
CASNTQGGPEAFF
>TRBV19|TRBJ2-2|NA|15|many
TGTGCCAGTAGCTACGGAACGCTTCGATTCGGGGAGCTGTTTTTT
CASSYGTLRFGELFF
>TRBV20-1|TRBJ2-3|NA|13|many
TGCAGTGCCGTAGGGGGGGGAGTAAATACGCAGTATTTT
CSAVGGGVNTQYF
>TRBV30|TRBJ2-7|NA|10|many
TGTGCCGGAGGCCCCCCCGAGCAGTACTTC
CAGGPPEQYF
>TRBV12-3/TRBV12-4|TRBJ2-2|NA|16|NA
TGTGCCAGCACAAAAAATCGGAACATCAACACCGGGGAGCTGTTTTTT
CASTKNRNINTGELFF
>TRBV19|TRBJ1-1|NA|13|many
TGTGCCAGTAGTATTAGCTCGGGGACCGAAGCTTTCTTT
CASSISSGTEAFF
>TRBV7-9|TRBJ2-2|NA|14|many
TGTGCCAGCAGCTTAGTGGCCTACACCGGGGAGCTGTTTTTT
CASSLVAYTGELFF
>TRBV6-2/TRBV6-3|TRBJ2-1|TRBD1|15|many
TGTGCCAGCAGCCAAGGGACAGGCTTCTTCAATGAGCAGTTCTTC
CASSQGTGFFNEQFF
>TRBV3-1|TRBJ2-7|NA|14|NA
TGTGCCAGCAGCCAAGATGGAGGTGAAGAGACGCAGTACTTC
CASSQDGGEETQYF
>TRBV5-1|TRBJ2-3|NA|17|medium-sized
TGCGCCAGCAGCTCGACGTATACCCGACCCCGGGCAGATACGCAGTATTTT
CASSSTYTRPRADTQYF
>TRBV25-1|TRBJ2-3|NA|16|many
TGTGCCAGCGGTGAATTTGCAGGGGCCTACACAGATACGCAGTATTTT
CASGEFAGAYTDTQYF
>TRBV3-1|TRBJ2-1|NA|13|many
TGTGCCAGCAGCCAAGGAGACAAGGAGGAGCAGTTCTTC
CASSQGDKEEQFF
>TRBV6-2/TRBV6-3|TRBJ2-7|TRBD2|13|many
TGTGCCAGCTTACCGGGACTAGCCTACGAGCAGTACTTC
CASLPGLAYEQYF
>TRBV4-2|TRBJ2-3|NA|18|many
TGTGCCAGCAGCCAAGATCGGTGGCCGGGGGCCGACACAGATACGCAGTATTTT
CASSQDRWPGADTDTQYF
>TRBV4-1|TRBJ1-1|NA|15|many
TGCGCCAGCAGCCAAGAACCTTACATGAACACTGAAGCTTTCTTT
CASSQEPYMNTEAFF
>TRBV11-2|TRBJ2-7|TRBD1|18|many
TGTGCCAGCAGCTTAGTCAGATGGGACAGGGCGGAGACCTACGAGCAGTACTTC
CASSLVRWDRAETYEQYF
>TRBV7-3|TRBJ2-1|TRBD1|15|many
TGTGCCAGCAGTTCTGACAGGGGGTGGGCTAATGAGCAGTTCTTC
CASSSDRGWANEQFF
>TRBV24-1|TRBJ2-5|TRBD2|17|many
TGTGCCACCAGTGATTACCCCCTGGGAGCGGGGGTAGAGACCCAGTACTTC
CATSDYPLGAGVETQYF
>TRBV27|TRBJ2-3|NA|18|many
TGTGCCAGCAGCCCCGTTTCCTTGGCGGGGTTAAGCACAGATACGCAGTATTTT
CASSPVSLAGLSTDTQYF
>TRBV20-1|TRBJ2-2|TRBD2|17|NA
TGCAGTGCTTTAACCGGGACTAGCGGGATTAACACCGGGGAGCTGTTTTTT
CSALTGTSGINTGELFF
>TRBV20-1|TRBJ2-1|NA|16|medium-sized
TGCAGTGCGAACCACCCCTACGGGGGCTCCTACAATGAGCAGTTCTTC
CSANHPYGGSYNEQFF
>TRBV18|TRBJ2-6|TRBD1|15|many
TGTGCCAGCTCGAACGACAGGGCCGGGGCCAACGTCCTGACTTTC
CASSNDRAGANVLTF
>TRBV4-1|TRBJ2-5|NA|16|many
TGCGCCAGCAGCCTCACATCAGGGGTTCGGGGAGAGACCCAGTACTTC
CASSLTSGVRGETQYF
>TRBV12-3/TRBV12-4|TRBJ2-7|NA|13|NA
TGTGCCAGCAGTAATAGGACGCCCTACGAGCAGTACTTC
CASSNRTPYEQYF
>TRBV20-1|TRBJ2-3|NA|18|many
TGCAGTGCTAGAGATCTCGGTTCAGGGAGCCATAGGGGAGATACGCAGTATTTT
CSARDLGSGSHRGDTQYF
>TRBV25-1|TRBJ2-1|NA|14|NA
TGTGCCAGCAGCCCCGGGCTCCTCTGCTATGAGCAGTTCTTC
CASSPGLLCYEQFF
>TRBV2|TRBJ1-2|NA|13|many
TGTGCCAGCAGTGCGGGGGGTGGCTATGGCTACACCTTC
CASSAGGGYGYTF
>TRBV19|TRBJ2-5|NA|15|many
TGTGCCAGTAGTAGGGGCCGGGGGGCCCAAGAGACCCAGTACTTC
CASSRGRGAQETQYF
>TRBV2|TRBJ1-1|NA|9|many
TGTGCCAGCAGTCCGGCGGCTTTCTTT
CASSPAAFF
>TRBV20-1|TRBJ2-1|TRBD2|13|many
TGCAGTGCTCCGATGGGGGGGACGGATGAGCAGTTCTTC
CSAPMGGTDEQFF
>TRBV27|TRBJ1-3|TRBD1|16|many
TGTGCCAGCAGTCAGAGACAGGGGATGTCTGGAAACACCATATATTTT
CASSQRQGMSGNTIYF
>TRBV4-2|TRBJ2-1|NA|14|once
TGTGCCAGCGGCCCCCCGCTACAGCACAATGAGCAGTTCTTC
CASGPPLQHNEQFF
>TRBV7-4|TRBJ2-5|NA|14|many
TGTGCCAGCAACTACCGACCCGGACAAGAGACCCAGTACTTC
CASNYRPGQETQYF
>TRBV12-3/TRBV12-4|TRBJ1-4|TRBD1|16|many
TGTGCCAGCAGTTCTTACGGGACAGGGGCTAATGAAAAACTGTTTTTT
CASSSYGTGANEKLFF
>TRBV6-5|TRBJ2-2|TRBD2|15|many
TGTGCCAGCAGGCTTACTAGCGGGGGAGTCGGGGAGCTGTTTTTT
CASRLTSGGVGELFF
>TRBV6-5|TRBJ2-3|TRBD2|17|many
TGTGCCAGCAGTTACCGTACACGACTAGCATACACAGATACGCAGTATTTT
CASSYRTRLAYTDTQYF
>TRBV11-2|TRBJ2-2|NA|13|medium-sized
TGTGCCAGCAGCGGTTTGTACACCGGGGAGCTGTTTTTT
CASSGLYTGELFF
>TRBV11-1|TRBJ1-1|TRBD1|13|many
TGTGCCAGCAGCCGACAGGGGGGCGCTGAAGCTTTCTTT
CASSRQGGAEAFF
>TRBV7-2|TRBJ2-2|NA|15|many
TGTGCCAGCAGCTTGGACACCTCGAACACCGGGGAGCTGTTTTTT
CASSLDTSNTGELFF
>TRBV11-2|TRBJ1-1|NA|12|many
TGTGCCAGCCTCAAGACGGACACTGAAGCTTTCTTT
CASLKTDTEAFF
>TRBV12-3/TRBV12-4|TRBJ2-7|NA|13|NA
TGTGCCAGCAGTAAAAGGACACCCTACGAGCAGTACTTC
CASSKRTPYEQYF
>TRBV6-5|TRBJ1-4|NA|14|many
TGTGCCAGCAGTTACCGGACAACCATTGAAAAACTGTTTTTT
CASSYRTTIEKLFF
>TRBV4-2|TRBJ2-1|NA|14|NA
TGTGCCATGGGCCCCGGGGTCCTCTACAATGAGCAGTTCTTC
CAMGPGVLYNEQFF
>TRBV29-1|TRBJ1-1|NA|12|many
TGCAGCGTTGAGTGGGGGACCACTGAAGCTTTCTTT
CSVEWGTTEAFF
>TRBV7-2|TRBJ1-2|NA|14|many
TGTGCCAGCAGCTTAAGTTTGGGGGATTGGGGCTACACCTTC
CASSLSLGDWGYTF
>TRBV5-3|TRBJ1-1|NA|13|many
TGTGCCAGAAGCTGGAAGGCGTCGGCTGAAGCTTTCTTT
CARSWKASAEAFF
>TRBV20-1|TRBJ2-3|TRBD2|12|many
TGCAGTGCTAGTAGCGGGGGGCATACGCAGTATTTT
CSASSGGHTQYF
>TRBV19|TRBJ2-2|NA|14|many
TGTGCCAGTAGTATAGATAACCTATTAGGGGAGCTGTTTTTT
CASSIDNLLGELFF
>TRBV6-5|TRBJ1-1|TRBD1|19|few
TGTGCCAGCAGTTTAGTACCGGGACAGAAAGGAGAAATGAACACTGAAGCTTTCTTT
CASSLVPGQKGEMNTEAFF
>TRBV5-6|TRBJ2-1|NA|14|NA
TGTGCCAGCAGCCCCGGGGTCCGGCACAATGAGCAGTTCTTC
CASSPGVRHNEQFF
>TRBV9|TRBJ2-7|TRBD1|15|many
TGTGCCAGCAGCCCAGACGCCGGGACAGCCTACGAGCAGTACTTC
CASSPDAGTAYEQYF